The 27 T cell receptor beta chains below all came from one sample that was sequenced in a study of CD8+ T cells in alopecia areata. As to treatment: oral pan-JAK inhibitor, 5-10 mg twice daily. Extracted RNA was reverse transcribed into cDNA, the sequencing template. The table came from immunoSEQ multiplex PCR; TCRdb's copy has only in-frame clones and leaves some out. The top ten hold approximately 25% of the sample, which has 130,000 to 150,000 clones, roughly 82% seen once. The material sequenced was CD8+ T cells sorted from blood, taken at week 4, from a patient treated with tofacitinib. The receptors here all came from a human donor with alopecia areata.

The chain has TRBV5-4 and TRBJ2-6; unclear D gene. Germline values: CDR1 SGHNT, CDR2 YYREEE (reference sequence). The CDR3 has 15 amino acids. V lost 4 bases and J 2 bases, leaving 10 bases between the germline ends. CDR3: CASSRSPAGANVLTF. The CDR3, as DNA: TGTGCCAGCAGCCGCAGTCCGGCTGGGGCCAACGTCCTGACTTTC.

The chain couples TRBV4-1 to TRBJ2-1, with 7 bases fitting TRBD1. The germline V gene has CDR1 MGHRA and CDR2 YSYEKL. The V segment lost 5 bases and the J segment 7 bases; nucleotides outside the gene matches: 5. The length of the CDR3 is 13 residues. This CDR3 is CASSRTGRNEQFF. The CDR3, as DNA: TGCGCCAGCAGCAGGACAGGTAGGAATGAGCAGTTCTTC.

The chain links TRBV7-8 to TRBJ1-5; D not resolved. Germline CDR1 is SGHVS and CDR2 is FQNEAQ. V gave up 0 bases and J gave up 0 bases, with 9 bases separating them. The CDR3 is 16 residues long. The CDR3 nucleotides are TGTGCCAGCAGCTTAGCAGGGTATAATAGCAATCAGCCCCAGCATTTT. Amino acids: CASSLAGYNSNQPQHF.

The V gene is TRBV6-1, the J gene TRBJ1-1; 11 bases agree with TRBD1. Germline assignment: CDR1 MNHNS and CDR2 SASEGT. The CDR3 totals 14 residues. V shed 2 bases and J 10 bases; nucleotides not matched to a gene: 6. In DNA form, the CDR3 reads TGTGCCAGCAGTGAAACCGGGACAGGGGGTCGAGCTTTCTTT. As protein: CASSETGTGGRAFF.

The J gene is TRBJ2-1, the V gene TRBV19, with 11 bases lining up with TRBD2. The ends lost 7 bases at V and 6 bases at J; junction bases unmatched: 8. Germline CDR1 is LNHDA and CDR2 is SQIVND (reference sequence). The CDR3 has 15 amino acids. The CDR3 loop is CASTHSGGASNEQFF. CDR3 coding DNA: TGTGCCAGTACCCATAGCGGGGGGGCCTCCAATGAGCAGTTCTTC.

The chain combines TRBV9 with TRBJ2-7; 11 bases align to TRBD2. Germline CDR1 SGDLS, CDR2 YYNGEE. Trimming at V came to 4 bases and at J to 2 bases, leaving 11 bases not matched to a gene. The CDR3 spans 17 residues. The CDR3: CASSSEAGTSGTYEQYF. The CDR3 coding sequence is TGTGCCAGCAGCTCCGAGGCCGGGACTAGCGGAACCTACGAGCAGTACTTC.

The rearrangement uses TRBV6-5 and TRBJ1-5; 9 nucleotides agree with TRBD1. CDR3 size: 15 residues. CDR1 and CDR2 (germline): MNHEY, SVGAGI. With 5 bases clipped from V and 7 bases from J, the junction kept 9 bases outside the gene matches. The CDR3 sequence is CASSMTGGTGQPQHF. The CDR3, as DNA: TGTGCCAGCAGTATGACAGGGGGGACAGGGCAGCCCCAGCATTTT.

A single count supports this clone. The chain joins TRBV29-1 to TRBJ1-1, with D uncertain. The V and J ends lost 7 bases and 6 bases respectively, with 9 bases between them. The germline CDR1 and CDR2 sequences are SQVTM and ANQGSEA. This CDR3 is 10 amino acids long. DNA for the CDR3: TGCAGCGCCCTGGAGGCTGAAGCTTTCTTT. It specifies CSALEAEAFF.

The chain combines TRBV27 with TRBJ1-4, with a weak D call TRBD1 (6 bases). The V end lost 6 bases, the J end lost 8 bases, and 19 bases lay between the germline ends. The CDR3 spans 15 residues. Germline assignment: CDR1 MNHEY and CDR2 SMNVEV (reference sequence). The CDR3 loop is CASSPIGGAGEKLFF. CDR3 nucleotide sequence: TGTGCCAGCAGCCCTATCGGGGGGGCCGGAGAAAAACTGTTTTTT.

Points on this clone: The junction differs from germline at one of its ends, possibly a read error. The chain couples TRBV2 to TRBJ2-7, with 7 bases identical to TRBD2. CDR3 length equals 13 residues. CDR1 is SNHLY and CDR2 is FYNNEI in the germline V gene. The CDR3 loop is CASTRTSQDEPYF. CDR3 nucleotides: TGTGCCAGCACCCGGACTAGTCAAGATGAGCCGTACTTC.

CDR3: CASSLAGTGYEQYF. Written as DNA, the CDR3 is TGTGCCAGCAGTCTCGCAGGGACAGGGTACGAGCAGTACTTC. The V gene is TRBV27, the J gene TRBJ2-7; TRBD1 agrees at 9 bases. The CDR3 has 14 amino acids. CDR1 and CDR2 (germline): MNHEY, SMNVEV (reference sequence). Trimming at V came to 5 bases and at J to 4 bases, leaving 6 bases not matched to a gene.

V gene TRBV30 combines with J gene TRBJ1-2; 12 bases are a match to TRBD1. Germline CDR1 GTSNPN, CDR2 SVGIG (reference sequence). Unmatched junction bases numbered 7, after V lost 4 bases and J lost 7 bases. This CDR3 is built from 14 residues. CDR3 region: CAWTGTGGVGGYTF. The CDR3 bases are TGTGCCTGGACCGGGACAGGGGGCGTCGGTGGCTACACCTTC.

V and J are TRBV11-2 and TRBJ2-3; D is perhaps TRBD1 (5 bases). The CDR3 spans 18 residues. Germline V gene lookup returns CDR1 SGHAT and CDR2 FQNNGV. Trimming took off 5 bases at V and 4 bases at J, with 25 bases between the two ends. CDR3 residues: CASSPATGGAASADTQYF. DNA for the CDR3: TGTGCCAGCAGCCCCGCTACGGGTGGGGCGGCTTCCGCAGATACGCAGTATTTT.

The gene calls are TRBV27 and TRBJ2-1; TRBD1 is a possible D gene (5 bases). Trimming cost V 9 bases and J 4 bases, with 13 bases left between them. This CDR3 has 13 residues. CDR1 is MNHEY, CDR2 SMNVEV, per germline (reference sequence). CDR3 loop: CASGWGSYNEQFF. DNA for the CDR3: TGTGCCAGTGGATGGGGCTCGTACAATGAGCAGTTCTTC.

The chain carries TRBV6-5 and TRBJ2-5, with 10 bases aligning to TRBD2. Trimming at V came to 6 bases and at J to 1 base, leaving 5 bases not matched to a gene. Per the germline V gene, CDR1 is MNHEY and CDR2 is SVGAGI. CDR3 size: 15 residues. The CDR3 is CASRDPSGSQETQYF. CDR3 nucleotides: TGTGCCAGCAGGGACCCTAGCGGGAGCCAAGAGACCCAGTACTTC.

The V gene is TRBV27, the J gene TRBJ2-7, with D maybe TRBD2 (6 bases). The CDR3 length is 14 residues. Germline CDR1 MNHEY, CDR2 SMNVEV (reference sequence). V was clipped by 5 bases and J by 0 bases, with 11 bases between them. The CDR3 DNA reads TGTGCCAGCAGTCCCCGGGGGAGCTCCTACGAGCAGTACTTC. As protein: CASSPRGSSYEQYF.

This rearrangement joins TRBV29-1 to TRBJ2-7, with D possibly TRBD1 on 6 matching bases. The V and J ends lost 2 bases and 7 bases respectively, with 12 bases between them. Germline-derived CDR1 and CDR2 are SQVTM and ANQGSEA. The CDR3 has 12 residues. Written as DNA, the CDR3 is TGCAGCGTTGAAAAAGGGGGTGAGGAGCAGTACTTC. Translated: CSVEKGGEEQYF.

This chain links TRBV7-8 with TRBJ2-7; D is unresolved. Germline V gene data show CDR1 as SGHVS and CDR2 as FQNEAQ. CDR3 length: 12 amino acids. V was cut by 3 bases and J by 2 bases, with 5 bases left in between. This chain's CDR3 is CASSLTTYEQYF. The CDR3, as DNA: TGTGCCAGCAGCTTGACGACCTACGAGCAGTACTTC. The entire variable domain, with the rest obtained from reference TRBV7-8 and TRBJ2-7, is as follows: GAGVSQSPRYKVAKRGQDVALRCDPISGHVSLFWYQQALGQGPEFLTYFQNEAQLDKSGLPSDRFFAERPEGSVSTLKIQRTQQEDSAVYLCASSLTTYEQYFGPGTRLTVT.

The chain combines TRBV2 with TRBJ1-2; D call uncertain. CDR3 length: 12 amino acids. Germline CDR1 reads SNHLY; CDR2 reads FYNNEI. With 1 base removed from V and 6 bases from J, the gap between germline ends came to 6 bases. For the CDR3, the DNA is TGTGCCAGCAGTGAAGGGGAAAATGGCTACACCTTC. It yields the protein CASSEGENGYTF.

The V call is TRBV6-5, the J call TRBJ1-3; D is unresolved. Trimming removed 2 bases from V and 4 bases from J, with 9 bases in between. Per germline, CDR1 MNHEY and CDR2 SVGAGI. This CDR3 has 14 amino acids. The CDR3 is CASSYIGEGNTIYF. The CDR3 DNA sequence: TGTGCCAGCAGTTACATCGGAGAAGGAAACACCATATATTTT.

This chain uses TRBV5-6 with TRBJ1-2; weak D call: TRBD1 (5 bases). The CDR3 has 14 amino acids. V lost 6 bases to trimming and J lost 6 bases, with 18 bases between them. Germline lookup yields CDR1 SGHDT and CDR2 YYEEEE. As DNA, the CDR3 is TGTGCCAGCACCTCGTGGGGGACCAGGAATGGCTACACCTTC. Its translation is CASTSWGTRNGYTF.

The chain links TRBV10-3 to TRBJ2-5; the D call may be TRBD1 or TRBD2 (6 bases each). From germline, CDR1 is ENHRY and CDR2 SYGVKD. This CDR3 has 15 amino acids. Trimming took 8 bases from V and 3 from J, leaving 19 bases between them. CDR3 amino acids: CAIYLQGREEETQYF. CDR3 DNA: TGTGCCATCTACCTACAGGGCAGGGAGGAAGAGACCCAGTACTTC.

This chain joins TRBV15 and TRBJ2-3; 7 bases are shared with TRBD2. J gave up 3 bases and V 2 bases, and 8 bases lay outside the gene matches. The CDR3 runs to 16 residues. Germline V lookup: CDR1 LNHNV, CDR2 YYDKDF (reference sequence). This chain's CDR3 is CATSRRGREGTDTQYF. The CDR3, as DNA: TGTGCCACCAGCAGAAGGGGCAGGGAGGGGACAGATACGCAGTATTTT.

The chain is built from TRBV5-1 and TRBJ2-1; 10 bases line up with TRBD2. Germline V gene lookup returns CDR1 SGHRS and CDR2 YFSETQ. Trimming at V came to 3 bases and at J to 0 bases, leaving 6 bases not matched to a gene. CDR3 size: 17 residues. CDR3 DNA sequence: TGCGCCAGCAGCTCCATGGTAGCGGGGGGCTCCTACAATGAGCAGTTCTTC. Translation: CASSSMVAGGSYNEQFF. The whole variable domain, filled in from reference TRBV5-1 and TRBJ2-1, reads KAGVTQTPRYLIKTRGQQVTLSCSPISGHRSVSWYQQTPGQGLQFLFEYFSETQRNKGNFPGRFSGRQFSNSRSEMNVSTLELGDSALYLCASSSMVAGGSYNEQFFGPGTRLTVL.

V gene TRBV10-3 combines with J gene TRBJ2-7, with D perhaps TRBD2 (5 bases). This CDR3 is 15 amino acids long. Germline-derived CDR1 and CDR2 are ENHRY and SYGVKD. Trimming stripped 5 bases from V and 3 bases from J, with 17 bases between. The CDR3 here is CAISKPDPGNYEQYF. The CDR3 DNA follows: TGTGCCATCAGTAAACCCGACCCGGGGAACTACGAGCAGTACTTC.

This chain uses TRBV28 with TRBJ2-5; D is unresolved. Per germline, CDR1 MDHEN and CDR2 SYDVKM. The V gene lost 3 bases and the J gene lost 2 bases, with 10 bases spanning the gap. This CDR3 contains 14 residues. The CDR3 bases are TGTGCCAGCAGTTTTTCGGCAGTACAAGAGACCCAGTACTTC. Translating gives CASSFSAVQETQYF.

V and J are TRBV6-5 and TRBJ1-2, with D unresolved. Germline V gene sequence: CDR1 MNHEY, CDR2 SVGAGI. The CDR3 runs 15 residues. V gave up 8 bases and J gave up 4 bases, with 20 bases separating them. This CDR3 is CASRTSGRFRYGYTF. DNA of the CDR3: TGTGCCAGCCGAACGTCCGGACGCTTCCGCTATGGCTACACCTTC.